This TCR beta chain was found in a study of cytomegalovirus exposure and HLA in healthy donors. Study-level findings and limits: Later analysis showed TCR association rates varying by HLA locus, highest for DRB1 and lowest for HLA-C.

Primers: 60 Vbeta forward and 13 Jbeta reverse. Assay used: immunoSEQ multiplex PCR; TCRdb lists only in-frame clones, some missing. The sample yields about 130,000 clones, around 8.5% seen once. The germline V gene has CDR1 LGHNA and CDR2 YSLEER. The CDR3 runs 15 residues. The V gene lost 0 bases and the J gene lost 1 base, with 10 bases spanning the gap. To note about this clone: Antigen unknown.

This TCR was sampled from a man aged 40-49 years in good health and CMV-seronegative. The specimen was PBMCs. The rearrangement joins TRBV4-3 to TRBJ2-7, with D possibly TRBD1 on 7 matching bases. CDR3 DNA: TGCGCCAGCAGCCAAGACGCGGGACAGTCCTACGAGCAGTACTTC. The encoded protein is CASSQDAGQSYEQYF.